This T cell receptor (beta chain) was sequenced for a study of CD8+ T cells in alopecia areata. The treatment denotes: oral pan-JAK inhibitor, 5-10 mg twice daily. It was cDNA, reverse transcribed from extracted RNA, that served as the sequencing template. Data came from immunoSEQ multiplex PCR; TCRdb stores just in-frame clones and leaves some out. The table includes about 87,000 clones, around three quarters detected once. From germline, CDR1 is SGHRS and CDR2 YFSETQ. The germline V and J ends were trimmed by 4 bases and 3 bases, with 17 bases remaining between them. The CDR3 has 17 amino acids. The V gene is TRBV5-1, the J gene TRBJ2-6; D call uncertain. Sequenced here: CD8+ T cells sorted from blood, sampled at week 44, from a patient treated with tofacitinib. The clonotype originates from a human donor with alopecia areata. CDR3 DNA: TGCGCCAGCAGCCTTAGTACACCGACGGGTGGGGCCAACGTCCTGACTTTC. Amino acids: CASSLSTPTGGANVLTF.